What follows are 25 T cell receptor beta chains derived from one specimen sequenced in a study of shared clonotypes between healthy human individuals. Sequencing was performed with immunoSEQ multiplex PCR; in TCRdb, only in-frame clones are kept and a portion is missing. The sample yields 2 million to 2.5 million clones, 95% seen once. Input material: naive CD4+ T cells sorted from blood. Specified subset: CD45RA+ positively selected. The receptor source for this set is a man between 18 and 29 years old in good health.

This chain connects TRBV2 to TRBJ2-3; 16 bases map to TRBD2. Trimming removed 3 bases from V and 5 bases from J; junction bases left unmatched: 5. CDR1 SNHLY and CDR2 FYNNEI come from the germline V gene. This CDR3 contains 17 residues. CDR3 sequence (DNA): TGTGCCAGCAGTGACCTCGGGACTAGCGGGAGGGGAGATACGCAGTATTTT. This sequence encodes CASSDLGTSGRGDTQYF.

The rearrangement joins TRBV2 to TRBJ2-3; 9 bases are a match to TRBD2. The CDR3 length is 15 residues. Looked up from germline, CDR1 is SNHLY and CDR2 is FYNNEI. The ends lost 7 bases at V and 2 bases at J; junction bases unmatched: 7. CDR3 sequence reads: CASTGIAGATDTQYF. CDR3 in DNA: TGTGCCAGCACCGGGATAGCGGGGGCCACAGATACGCAGTATTTT.

J is TRBJ1-1 and V is TRBV21-1. TRBV21-1 is marked as a pseudogene. This CDR3 region has 15 residues. CDR3 DNA sequence: TGTGCCAGCCGACTACGGGCCCCTGCAACCACTGAAGCTTTCTTT. It codes for CASRLRAPATTEAFF.

The chain joins TRBV7-2 to TRBJ2-7; D is unresolved. V lost 4 bases and J 0 bases, leaving 13 bases between the germline ends. CDR3 length equals 15 residues. Germline assignment: CDR1 SGHTA and CDR2 FQGNSA. The CDR3 nucleotides are TGTGCCAGCAGCTCGGACGGCGTCAGCTCCTACGAGCAGTACTTC. Its translation: CASSSDGVSSYEQYF.

This clone appeared once. The CDR3 region has the DNA TGTGCCAGCAGCTATACGGGCCCCTCCGGACGGAGCTACAATGAGCAGTTCTTC. Its translation: CASSYTGPSGRSYNEQFF. The genes are TRBV7-6 and TRBJ2-1; D not resolved. Germline V CDR1 and CDR2: SGHVS, FNYEAQ. The CDR3 is 18 amino acids. V lost 4 bases to trimming and J lost 3 bases, with 22 bases between them.

The rearrangement joins TRBV7-8 to TRBJ2-1; perhaps TRBD2 as D (6 bases). This CDR3 contains 15 residues. The V gene lost 5 bases and the J gene lost 5 bases, with 16 bases spanning the gap. CDR1 is SGHVS, CDR2 FQNEAQ, per germline. CDR3 sequence reads: CASSPSGTGHNEQFF. CDR3 sequence (DNA): TGTGCCAGCAGCCCATCCGGGACTGGACACAATGAGCAGTTCTTC.

On this clone itself: This specimen includes other DNA sequences encoding the same CDR3. The genes are TRBV14 and TRBJ2-3, with TRBD2 identical over 10 bases. With V trimmed by 6 bases and J by 1 base, 4 bases remained unmatched. The CDR3 is made up of 15 amino acids. Germline V gene data show CDR1 as SGHDN and CDR2 as FVKESK. The CDR3 coding sequence is TGTGCCAGCAGTCGAGGACTAGCGGGCACAGATACGCAGTATTTT. This encodes CASSRGLAGTDTQYF.

The V and J genes are TRBV4-2 and TRBJ1-4, with TRBD1 as a possible D gene (5 bases). CDR3 size: 15 residues. Germline V CDR1 and CDR2: LGHNA, YNFKEQ. Trimming pared 4 bases from V and 4 bases from J, leaving 13 bases between. As DNA, the CDR3 is TGTGCCAGCAGCCCTTATATGGGGGATAATGAAAAACTGTTTTTT. This codes for CASSPYMGDNEKLFF.

This clone was seen only once. This sequence joins TRBV2 and TRBJ2-4, with 8 bases lining up with TRBD1. This CDR3 is built from 16 residues. J lost 0 bases, V lost 6 bases, and 7 bases had no gene match. Germline CDR1 SNHLY, CDR2 FYNNEI. The CDR3 reads CASRTQGARAKNIQYF. The CDR3 nucleotides read TGTGCCAGCAGGACTCAGGGGGCGCGAGCCAAAAACATTCAGTACTTC. Looking up the rest from reference TRBV2 and TRBJ2-4 gives the full variable domain: EPEVTQTPSHQVTQMGQEVILRCVPISNHLYFYWYRQILGQKVEFLVSFYNNEISEKSEIFDDQFSVERPDGSNFTLKIRSTKLEDSAMYFCASRTQGARAKNIQYFGAGTRLSVL.

Comments on this clone: Other nucleotide sequences in the sample specify the same CDR3. The rearrangement uses TRBV2 and TRBJ2-7, with 7 bases identical to TRBD1. The CDR3 loop spans 13 amino acids. Germline V lookup: CDR1 SNHLY, CDR2 FYNNEI. V gave up 4 bases and J gave up 4 bases; unmatched junction bases: 4. The CDR3 DNA sequence: TGTGCCAGCAGTGGACAGGGAAGATACGAGCAGTACTTC. Encoded protein: CASSGQGRYEQYF. Variable domain in full (rest from reference TRBV2 and TRBJ2-7): EPEVTQTPSHQVTQMGQEVILRCVPISNHLYFYWYRQILGQKVEFLVSFYNNEISEKSEIFDDQFSVERPDGSNFTLKIRSTKLEDSAMYFCASSGQGRYEQYFGPGTRLTVT.

This clone was counted once. DNA for the CDR3: TGTGCCAGCAGCGAGAAGGTCCAGGTAGATAATGAAAAACTGTTTTTT. Translating it yields CASSEKVQVDNEKLFF. The chain links TRBV21-1 to TRBJ1-4; the table gives TRBD1 as D, unverified against the DNA. TRBV21-1 is labeled a pseudogene. The CDR3 sequence is 16 residues long.

On this clone itself: At the DNA level, this CDR3 is encoded by other sequences in the same sample as well. The J gene is TRBJ2-5, the V gene TRBV7-9; D perhaps matches TRBD1 (5 bases). The length of the CDR3 is 12 residues. V lost 5 bases and J lost 4, with 8 bases in between. Germline V gene sequence: CDR1 SEHNR, CDR2 FQNEAQ (reference sequence). CDR3 in amino acids: CASSPQGETQYF. The DNA for the CDR3 is TGTGCCAGCAGCCCTCAGGGAGAGACCCAGTACTTC.

The chain carries TRBV6-1 and TRBJ2-1, with no clear D. CDR1 is MNHNS and CDR2 is SASEGT in the germline V gene. The V end was cut by 7 bases, the J end by 1 base, with 8 bases between. The CDR3 spans 13 residues. Here the CDR3 reads CASKGSSYNEQFF. The CDR3 DNA reads TGTGCCAGCAAGGGATCATCCTACAATGAGCAGTTCTTC.

This chain connects TRBV19 to TRBJ2-5, with D uncertain. The CDR3 loop spans 13 amino acids. Per germline, CDR1 LNHDA and CDR2 SQIVND (reference sequence). V shed 3 bases and J shed 3 bases, with 8 bases lying between them. The CDR3 DNA follows: TGTGCCAGTAGTATCGGCACGAAAGAGACCCAGTACTTC. Its translation is CASSIGTKETQYF.

Remarks on this clone: One end of the junction varies from germline; a read error may be responsible. J is TRBJ2-5 and V is TRBV7-7; TRBD1 matches at 7 bases. The CDR3 length is 15 residues. CDR1 and CDR2 (germline): SSHAT, FNYEAQ (reference sequence). The chain's CDR3 is CASSTRGLGQETQYF. As DNA, the CDR3 is TGTGCTAGCAGTACTAGGGGGCTTGGACAAGAGACCCAGTACTTC.

This clone was found once. Other DNA sequences within the sample encode an identical CDR3. This chain links TRBV9 with TRBJ1-4; 11 nucleotides agree with TRBD1. This CDR3 region has 14 residues. Germline V gives CDR1 SGDLS, CDR2 YYNGEE. J gave up 6 bases and V 2 bases, and 0 bases lay outside the gene matches. CDR3 nucleotides: TGTGCCAGCAGCGTGGGACAGGGGGATGAAAAACTGTTTTTT. This encodes CASSVGQGDEKLFF.

This chain links TRBV7-2 with TRBJ1-1; D gene uncertain. This CDR3 has 15 amino acids. CDR1 is SGHTA, CDR2 FQGNSA, per germline. V lost 1 base to trimming and J lost 0 bases, with 9 bases between them. CDR3 sequence reads: CASSLGTVLNTEAFF. CDR3 DNA sequence: TGTGCCAGCAGCTTAGGAACGGTATTGAACACTGAAGCTTTCTTT.

The rearrangement uses TRBV9 and TRBJ1-3; D unclear. The germline V gene encodes CDR1 SGDLS and CDR2 YYNGEE. The CDR3 consists of 16 residues. Trimming removed 0 bases from V and 2 bases from J, with 12 bases in between. CDR3 DNA sequence: TGTGCCAGCAGCGTAGTGATGGCGGGCCCTGGAAACACCATATATTTT. This codes for CASSVVMAGPGNTIYF. The full variable domain, its missing parts supplied by reference TRBV9 and TRBJ1-3, is DSGVTQTPKHLITATGQRVTLRCSPRSGDLSVYWYQQSLDQGLQFLIQYYNGEERAKGNILERFSAQQFPDLHSELNLSSLELGDSALYFCASSVVMAGPGNTIYFGEGSWLTVV.

V gene TRBV6-5 combines with J gene TRBJ1-6, with TRBD1 as a possible D gene (6 bases). Trimming pared 6 bases from V and 8 bases from J, leaving 14 bases between. There are 14 residues in the CDR3. CDR1 is MNHEY and CDR2 is SVGAGI in the germline V gene. CDR3 amino acids: CASSRRQAHSPLHF. The CDR3, as DNA: TGTGCCAGCAGCCGGAGACAGGCCCATTCACCCCTCCACTTT.

V is TRBV10-2 and J is TRBJ2-1; 9 nucleotides align to TRBD1. The CDR3 covers 13 residues. The germline CDR1 and CDR2 sequences are WSHSY and SAAADI. The V segment lost 7 bases and the J segment 3 bases; nucleotides outside the gene matches: 1. Written as DNA, the CDR3 is TGCGCCAGCAAGGGACAGGGCTACAATGAGCAGTTCTTC. Protein: CASKGQGYNEQFF.

V usage is TRBV15 and J usage is TRBJ1-6; tentative D call: TRBD1 (6 bases). Germline V gene sequence: CDR1 LNHNV, CDR2 YYDKDF (reference sequence). The V and J ends lost 0 bases and 7 bases respectively, with 13 bases between them. CDR3 length equals 16 residues. CDR3 residues: CATSREGGTANSPLHF. DNA of the CDR3: TGTGCCACCAGCAGAGAAGGGGGGACGGCAAATTCACCCCTCCACTTT.

V gene TRBV2 combines with J gene TRBJ2-1; 13 bases line up with TRBD2. With 6 bases clipped from V and 7 bases from J, the junction kept 6 bases outside the gene matches. Per germline, CDR1 SNHLY and CDR2 FYNNEI. The CDR3 is 15 residues long. The CDR3 sequence: CASSAWTSGSNEQFF. As DNA, the CDR3 is TGTGCCAGCAGCGCTTGGACTAGCGGGAGTAATGAGCAGTTCTTC.

The V and J genes are TRBV18 and TRBJ2-3; 9 bases agree with TRBD2. The ends lost 4 bases at V and 3 bases at J; junction bases unmatched: 8. This CDR3 has 16 amino acids. Looked up from germline, CDR1 is KGHSH and CDR2 is LQKENI. The CDR3 loop reads CASSLLAGLATDTQYF. Written as DNA, the CDR3 is TGTGCCAGCTCACTCTTGGCGGGACTAGCAACAGATACGCAGTATTTT.

V and J are TRBV28 and TRBJ2-7; no definite D call. Germline V gives CDR1 MDHEN, CDR2 SYDVKM. The CDR3 is 13 amino acids. CDR3 amino acids: CVSAPGRPYEQYF. In DNA, the CDR3 is TGTGTTTCGGCCCCCGGGCGACCTTACGAGCAGTACTTC.

Written as DNA, the CDR3 is TGTGCCAGCACTCCGGGGCCAATAATCACAGATACGCAGTATTTT. It codes for CASTPGPIITDTQYF. The V gene is TRBV2, the J gene TRBJ2-3; D might be TRBD1 or TRBD2, each matching 5 bases. The CDR3 length is 15 residues. CDR1 is SNHLY, CDR2 FYNNEI, per germline. The V gene lost 7 bases and the J gene lost 2 bases, with 16 bases spanning the gap.